The next 9 T cell receptor beta chains were all read from a single sample in a study of control samples from healthy donors and cancer patients. Assay: immunoSEQ multiplex PCR; the TCRdb copy retains only in-frame clones and omits some. Of around 110,000 clones in the sample, around 90% were seen once. Sequenced sample: blood. The receptors here all came from a woman in her 70s in good health.

CDR3 DNA: TGCGCCAGCAGCTTGGGACAGCCCTCAATTAACTATGGCTACACCTTC. Translation gives CASSLGQPSINYGYTF. V gene TRBV5-1 combines with J gene TRBJ1-2; TRBD1 is a possible D gene (5 bases). Germline V gene sequence: CDR1 SGHRS, CDR2 YFSETQ. V was trimmed by 0 bases and J by 1 base, leaving 13 bases between them. CDR3 size: 16 residues.

The chain carries TRBV6-6 and TRBJ1-3, with D unresolved. Between the trimmed V and J ends, which lost 4 bases and 1 base, there was a span of 8 bases. The CDR3 runs 14 residues. Germline CDR1 and CDR2: MNHNY and SVGAGI (reference sequence). The CDR3 nucleotides read TGTGCCAGCAGTTGGGAGAGATCTGGAAACACCATATATTTT. It specifies CASSWERSGNTIYF.

The chain combines TRBV10-3 with TRBJ1-2; TRBD1 aligns across 7 bases. V gave up 2 bases and J gave up 5 bases; unmatched junction bases: 5. The germline CDR1 and CDR2 sequences are ENHRY and SYGVKD. The CDR3 extends over 14 amino acids. CDR3 loop: CAISEVRGRYGYTF. Here the CDR3 DNA reads TGTGCCATCAGTGAGGTCAGGGGGAGATATGGCTACACCTTC.

This clone was seen a few times. CDR3 nucleotide sequence: TGTGCCAGCAGCGCCCCTCTGAGAGGGGGCACTGAAGCTTTCTTT. It is translated as CASSAPLRGGTEAFF. The V gene is TRBV2, the J gene TRBJ1-1, with D possibly being TRBD1 (6 bases). The V and J ends lost 6 bases and 4 bases respectively, with 18 bases between them. Germline assignment: CDR1 SNHLY and CDR2 FYNNEI. The CDR3 covers 15 residues.

The chain links TRBV4-2 to TRBJ1-5, with D unresolved. CDR3 length: 17 amino acids. Germline V lookup: CDR1 LGHNA, CDR2 YNFKEQ. V was clipped by 1 base and J by 3 bases, with 16 bases between them. For the CDR3, the DNA is TGTGCCAGCAGCCAAGTATCTGGGCAGCTAGACAATCAGCCCCAGCATTTT. This translates into CASSQVSGQLDNQPQHF.

This chain uses TRBV25-1 with TRBJ1-6, with D perhaps TRBD1 (5 bases). The CDR3 runs to 14 residues. The V gene's germline CDR1 is MGHDK and CDR2 SYGVNS. Trimming took off 3 bases at V and 9 bases at J, with 12 bases between the two ends. CDR3 bases: TGTGCCAGCAGTGAGTCAGGGAGGTTTTCACCCCTCCACTTT. Protein sequence: CASSESGRFSPLHF.

This chain uses TRBV7-9 with TRBJ2-4; D tentatively reads TRBD1 or TRBD2 (5 bases each). Per germline, CDR1 SEHNR and CDR2 FQNEAQ (reference sequence). Trimming left V 4 bases short and J 5 bases short, with 9 bases between. There are 13 residues in the CDR3. CDR3 DNA sequence: TGTGCCAGCAGCTACGTGGGGGAAAACATTCAGTACTTC. This encodes CASSYVGENIQYF.

The gene calls are TRBV19 and TRBJ1-2, with D possibly being TRBD1 (5 bases). The germline CDR1 and CDR2 sequences are LNHDA and SQIVND (reference sequence). V dropped 5 bases and J dropped 3 bases, with 7 bases sitting between them. This CDR3 spans 12 amino acids. The DNA of the CDR3 is TGTGCCAGTAGTCAGGGATACTATGGCTACACCTTC. As protein: CASSQGYYGYTF.

The rearrangement links TRBV11-2 to TRBJ2-2, with 12 bases identical to TRBD1. V dropped 10 bases and J dropped 7; count of bases not matched to a gene: 4. Per germline, CDR1 SGHAT and CDR2 FQNNGV. CDR3 size: 13 residues. As DNA, the CDR3 is TGTGCCACGGGACAGGGGGCGATCGGGGAGCTGTTTTTT. It codes for CATGQGAIGELFF.